This TCR beta chain was retrieved from a study of response to subunit inactivated influenza vaccine. V was pared by 5 bases and J by 10 bases, with 19 bases between. The CDR3 covers 14 residues. The germline gives CDR1 SGHDN, CDR2 FVKESK. TCRdb called the RT-PCR reads again in MiXCR, with one record for every CDR3 protein. Counted here are about 180,000 distinct CDR3 sequences, approximately 8.7% occurring once; the ten biggest clones make up approximately 10%. Findings and limits, study-wide: Few additional T cells are recruited per seasonal influenza vaccination, authors suggested.

Many counts were recorded for this clonotype. Its cognate antigen is unknown. The starting material was non-naive T cells sorted from PBMCs, obtained on the day of vaccination. The sequence came from a man in his fifties who received an inactivated influenza vaccine. The rearrangement uses TRBV14 and TRBJ2-3; TRBD1 or TRBD2 may be the D gene (6 bases each). The CDR3 region is CASSKVGGPGPQYF. CDR3 in DNA: TGTGCCAGCAGCAAAGTCGGGGGCCCCGGACCGCAGTATTTT.